The T cell receptor beta chain described here comes from a study of T-cell memory formation after mild COVID-19 (dated by TCRdb to the early 2020s). In terms of the full investigation: Most TCR sequence clusters were specific to one of the two donors. Two young, previously healthy adult volunteers, one female and one male, were included in the cohort. T-cell clones expanding and contracting after mild COVID-19 in two donors were tracked by longitudinal TCRalpha and TCRbeta repertoire sequencing. General study outcomes and caveats: Balanced CD4/CD8 phenotypes were observed for clones contracting from day 15 to 85, whereas a bias towards CD4+ was observed for a second wave of clones expanding from day 15 to 37. Contracting CD4+ clones turned up mainly in the CM and EM memory subsets, whereas EMRA was where CD8+ clones were enriched. Some responding clones were detected in pre-infection memory, suggesting pre-existing cross-reactive memory T cells joined the SARS-CoV-2 response. The study covered only a couple of mild cases, and larger cohorts including severe cases with pre-infection samples were considered necessary. SARS-CoV-2 specificity was not confirmed for the second-wave clones peaking on day 37.

The sequencing machine was an Illumina NovaSeq 6000. cDNA libraries for TCRalpha and TCRbeta were prepared by 5'RACE using constant-segment primers, with sample barcodes and unique molecular identifiers added. RNA was extracted from every sample with Trizol reagent. Amplification of the libraries took two PCR steps, and the second step added a second sample barcode plus Illumina TruSeq adapters. Sequencing of the libraries was done on an Illumina NovaSeq, producing 2 x 150 bp paired-end reads. The authors processed their data as follows. The reads were demultiplexed and collapsed into UMI-guided consensus sequences using migec v1.2.7. Using mixcr v2.1.11, UMI consensuses were aligned to TRA and TRB V and J templates and then assembled into clonotypes. A clonotype was counted as expanded or contracted only if both edgeR and NoisET called the change significant, with noise models trained on biological replicates. For edgeR calls, the cutoffs were a false discovery rate-adjusted p below 0.01 and a log2 fold-change threshold of 1. As an exploratory analysis of dynamics, PCA with hierarchical clustering was applied to max-normalized trajectories of the 1000 most abundant clonotypes. Separately sequenced CD4+ and CD8+ repertoires were used to assign a CD4 or CD8 phenotype to each responding clone. TCRdb trimmed public reads at Q25 via fastp, called clones via MiXCR and kept in-frame beta chains. Rows are combined by CDR3 protein, so each entry shows the most common genes and DNA. The V and J calls and clone size are TCRdb's, not the authors'. This sample gives hundreds of thousands of distinct CDR3 sequences in total; 28% of them show up just once. The ten biggest clones cover around an eighth of the sample.

This clonotype was seen a single time. What this receptor recognizes is not known. Within one base of it there is no much larger clone, and no base qualities were kept. Ficoll-Paque density gradient centrifugation was used to isolate PBMCs. Trimming at the junction amounts to 2 bases on V and 2 bases on J, and the germline ends lie 7 bases apart. The CDR3 spans 12 residues, from the cysteine through the phenylalanine. Here the CDR3 DNA is all that survives: 36 bases in frame from base 1. CDR1 and CDR2 were assigned from the germline V gene (reference sequence) as GTSNPN and SVGIG. The clonotype was recovered from an adult woman who had mild COVID-19 (a few samples of this study predate the infection). The sample titles of this study are shuffled in the database, so cell type and time point are left out; the donor was told from shared clones. The specimen was PBMCs or a T cell subset sorted from them (not recorded which). The chain couples TRBV30 to TRBJ2-7; no confident D gene assignment can be made. The DNA is TGTGCCTGGAGTAGCCTCCCCTACGAGCAGTACTTC. This codes for CAWSSLPYEQYF.